Listed below are T cell receptor beta chains from one sample, sequenced in a study of identical twins. TCRdb analysed the 5' RACE reads with MiXCR anew, one entry per CDR3 protein. The sample lists 1.5 million to 2 million distinct CDR3 sequences, roughly 35% seen once, with about 0.3% in the top ten. Specimen: cord blood. The receptor source for this set is a newborn girl in good health. Both conserved end residues are part of each CDR3. A D gene is named only where the DNA matches it firmly. The size of a clone is reported for some rows only, either as once, few or many, or as a class for expanded clones.

TRBJ2-7,once,15,TRBD2,TRBV20-1,TGCAGTGCTAAGACTTTAGCGGGAAGCTCCTACGAGCAGTACTTC,CSAKTLAGSSYEQYF
TRBJ2-6,many,15,-,TRBV4-2,TGTGCCAGCAGCCAAGGACTCTCTGGGGCCAACGTCCTGACTTTC,CASSQGLSGANVLTF
TRBJ2-3,-,14,-,TRBV20-1,TGCAGTGCTACCCGGACTTTTAGCACAGATACGCAGTATTTT,CSATRTFSTDTQYF
TRBJ1-4,few,15,-,TRBV4-2,TGTGCCAGCGGCCAATCCGGGACTTCTGATGAAAAACTGTTTTTT,CASGQSGTSDEKLFF
TRBJ2-1,few,17,TRBD2,TRBV5-4,TGTGCCAGCAGCTTGACCACCTTAGCGGGGGAGGACTATGAGCAGTTCTTC,CASSLTTLAGEDYEQFF
TRBJ2-7,few,11,-,TRBV12-3/TRBV12-4,TGTGCCAGCAGACTTTACTACGAGCAGTACTTC,CASRLYYEQYF
TRBJ2-5,few,16,-,TRBV25-1,TGTGCCAGCAGTGAATATGGGGTTTTGGGGGAAGAGACCCAGTACTTC,CASSEYGVLGEETQYF
TRBJ1-1,-,14,TRBD1,TRBV29-1,TGCAGCGTCGGACAGGGGAGAGATTACACTGAAGCTTTCTTT,CSVGQGRDYTEAFF
TRBJ2-7,-,13,-,TRBV27,TGTGCCAGCAGTTTGAGGCATTTCTCCGAGCAGTACTTC,CASSLRHFSEQYF
TRBJ1-5,few,14,TRBD1,TRBV28,TGTGCCAGCATCGGAGGACAGGGTTTCAAGCCCCAGCATTTT,CASIGGQGFKPQHF
TRBJ2-3,few,13,-,TRBV28,TGTGCCAGCAGTTTATGGACAGTTTATACGCAGTATTTT,CASSLWTVYTQYF
TRBJ2-2,-,12,-,TRBV2,TGTGCCGGCTCTGGGTACACCGGGGAGCTGTTTTTT,CAGSGYTGELFF
TRBJ2-7,-,16,-,TRBV9,TGTGCCAGCAGCGTAGCATGGCGGAGCTCCTACAATGAGCAGTACTTC,CASSVAWRSSYNEQYF
TRBJ2-1,once,13,-,TRBV20-1,TGCAGTGCTGAGGGTTGGGAGCCCCACGAGCAGTTCTTC,CSAEGWEPHEQFF
TRBJ1-1,-,16,-,TRBV4-1,TGCGCCAGCAGCCAAGATGGGCGTCGGGTGAACGCTGAAGCTTTCTTT,CASSQDGRRVNAEAFF
TRBJ2-7,few,16,TRBD2,TRBV20-1,TGCAGTGCTAGATCAAGACTAGCGGGAATCCCCTACGAGCAGTACTTC,CSARSRLAGIPYEQYF
TRBJ2-7,few,14,TRBD2,TRBV28,TGTGCCAGCAGAAACGGACTAGTGGCCTACGAGCAGTACTTC,CASRNGLVAYEQYF
TRBJ2-2,-,15,-,TRBV4-2,TGTGCCAGCAGCCAAGATGGTGGAGCATTAATAGCGCTGTTTTTT,CASSQDGGALIALFF
TRBJ2-7,-,12,-,TRBV2,TGTGCCAGCCGGGGTTATCCTAGCGAGCAGTACTTC,CASRGYPSEQYF
TRBJ1-2,few,13,TRBD1,TRBV7-9,TGTGCCGGGGACAGGGGCACGAACTATGGCTACACCTTC,CAGDRGTNYGYTF
TRBJ2-3,many,14,-,TRBV29-1,TGCAGCGTTCCCGGGACACCCAACACAGATACGCAGTATTTT,CSVPGTPNTDTQYF
TRBJ2-5,-,15,-,TRBV28,TGTGCCAGCAGTTTATTCCAGGGATGGCGAGAGACCCAGTACTTC,CASSLFQGWRETQYF
TRBJ1-2,-,13,TRBD1,TRBV29-1,TGCAGCATCCCGGGACAGGGGGAGTATGGCTACACCTTC,CSIPGQGEYGYTF
TRBJ2-7,-,15,-,TRBV11-2,TGTGCCAGCAGCCCGTTGGCAGGGGCCAAAAACGTTCAGTACTTC,CASSPLAGAKNVQYF
TRBJ2-7,many,13,-,TRBV5-1,TGCGCCAGCAGCTTGTCCGAGGACTACGAGCAGTACTTC,CASSLSEDYEQYF
TRBJ2-3,few,16,TRBD2,TRBV27,TGTGCCAGCAGACACGGACTAGCGGCTAGCACAGATACGCAGTATTTT,CASRHGLAASTDTQYF
TRBJ2-3,few,16,-,TRBV28,TGTGCCAGCAGCCCAACCTCTAGCGCTTACACAGATACGCAGTATTTT,CASSPTSSAYTDTQYF
TRBJ2-3,few,11,-,TRBV2,TGTGCCAGCAGTGATATGGATACGCAGTATTTT,CASSDMDTQYF
TRBJ2-2,-,16,-,TRBV15,TGTGCCACCAGCCTTAGACTACCCCCTACACCCGGGGAGCTGTTTTTT,CATSLRLPPTPGELFF
TRBJ2-1,-,13,-,TRBV7-9,TGTGCCAGCAGCTTAGCCGGGTTCTACGAGCAGTTCTTC,CASSLAGFYEQFF
TRBJ2-7,few,13,-,TRBV2,TGTGCCAGCATGCCCCCCAGCCGCTACGAGCAGTACTTC,CASMPPSRYEQYF
TRBJ2-1,few,16,-,TRBV20-1,TGCAGTGCTAGAGATTCGATGACTAGCTCCTACAATGAGCAGTTCTTC,CSARDSMTSSYNEQFF
TRBJ2-3,few,13,TRBD1,TRBV29-1,TGCAGCGTTGTGACAGGGGGCACAGATACGCAGTATTTT,CSVVTGGTDTQYF
TRBJ2-3,many,15,TRBD2,TRBV20-1,TGCAGTGCAGCCGGGACTAGCGGGAGTACAGATACGCAGTATTTT,CSAAGTSGSTDTQYF
TRBJ1-5,few,15,-,TRBV5-1,TGCGCCAGCAGCATTCAGGGATATAGCAATCAGCCCCAGCATTTT,CASSIQGYSNQPQHF
TRBJ2-3,-,16,TRBD2,TRBV6-2/TRBV6-3,TGTGCCAGCAGGGGAATCAGCGGGGGTAACACAGATACGCAGTATTTT,CASRGISGGNTDTQYF